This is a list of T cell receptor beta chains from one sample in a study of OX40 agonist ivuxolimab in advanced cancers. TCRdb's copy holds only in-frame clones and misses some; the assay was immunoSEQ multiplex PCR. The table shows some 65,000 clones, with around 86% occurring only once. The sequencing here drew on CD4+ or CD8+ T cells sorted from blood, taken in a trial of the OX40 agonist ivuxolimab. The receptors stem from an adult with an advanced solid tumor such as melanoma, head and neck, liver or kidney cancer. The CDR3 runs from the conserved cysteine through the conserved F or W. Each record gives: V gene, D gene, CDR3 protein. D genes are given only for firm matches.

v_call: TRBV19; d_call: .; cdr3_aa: CASSILSHGATNEKLFF
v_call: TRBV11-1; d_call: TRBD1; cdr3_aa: CASSLGGTGGRSYEQYF
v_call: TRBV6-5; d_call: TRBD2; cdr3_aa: CASGRQRGTKYF
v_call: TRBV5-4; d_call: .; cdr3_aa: CASSYGGNTEAFF
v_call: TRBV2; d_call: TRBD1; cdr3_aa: CASSEIPGQGNEQFF
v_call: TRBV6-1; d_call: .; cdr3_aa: CASSWNTEAFF
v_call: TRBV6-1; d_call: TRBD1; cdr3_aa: CASIPRDSSSYEQYF
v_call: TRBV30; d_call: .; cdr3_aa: CAWRIWGGETQYF
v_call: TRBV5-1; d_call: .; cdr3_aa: CASSLVGIYEQYF
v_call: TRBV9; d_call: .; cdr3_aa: CASSPAVEAYYGYTF
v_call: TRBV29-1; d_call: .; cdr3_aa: CSVVPATDTQYF
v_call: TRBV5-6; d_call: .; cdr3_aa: CASSLAGWGASTDTQYF
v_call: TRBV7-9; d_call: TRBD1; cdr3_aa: CASSPGTGDQETQYF
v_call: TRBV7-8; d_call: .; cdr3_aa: CASSPRDSSGTGELFF
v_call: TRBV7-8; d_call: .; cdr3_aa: CASSTRDAKTQYF
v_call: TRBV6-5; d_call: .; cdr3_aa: CASRYAGPSYEQYF
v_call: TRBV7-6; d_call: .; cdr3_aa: CASSSGTINQLSQETQYF
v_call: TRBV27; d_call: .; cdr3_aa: CASSLSGEYGYTF
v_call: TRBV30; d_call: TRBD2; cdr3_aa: CAWSVRRGCNTGELFF
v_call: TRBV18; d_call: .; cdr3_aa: CASSPIGARNTEAFF
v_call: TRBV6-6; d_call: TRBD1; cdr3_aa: CASSQIDRGRYEQYF
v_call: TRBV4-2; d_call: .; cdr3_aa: CASSRETTAYYGYTF
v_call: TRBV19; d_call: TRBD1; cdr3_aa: CASSVQGARANEKLFF
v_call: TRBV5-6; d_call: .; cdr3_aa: CASSPLDGAYNSPLHF
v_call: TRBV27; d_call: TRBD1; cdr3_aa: CASSTADRGNQPQHF
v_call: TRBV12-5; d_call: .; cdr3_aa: CASGLEGGSREQYF
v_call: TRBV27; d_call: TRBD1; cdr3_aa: CASSFYDRVNSPLHF
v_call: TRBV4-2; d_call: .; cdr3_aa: CANSPYRAGSTDTQYF
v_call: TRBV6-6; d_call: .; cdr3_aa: CASSYMSSGNTIYF
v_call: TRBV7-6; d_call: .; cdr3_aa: CASSLGQAIMNTEAFF
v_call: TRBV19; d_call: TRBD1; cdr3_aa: CASSGTGRGRGYGYTF
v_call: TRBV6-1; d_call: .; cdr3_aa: CASSPGLPQHF
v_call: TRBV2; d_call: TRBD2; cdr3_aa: CASRTSGVYNEQFF
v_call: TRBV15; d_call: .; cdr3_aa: CATSRDAGRPDTQYF
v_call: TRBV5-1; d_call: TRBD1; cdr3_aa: CASSLDRGLGSEKLFF
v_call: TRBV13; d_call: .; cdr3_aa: CASSLRAASPLHF
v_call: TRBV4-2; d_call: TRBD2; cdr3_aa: CASSQRTSGGGDTQYF
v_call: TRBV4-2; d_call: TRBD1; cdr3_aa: CASSLIQGVLTEAFF
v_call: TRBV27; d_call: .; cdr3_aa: CASSLTAGHRRGTQYF
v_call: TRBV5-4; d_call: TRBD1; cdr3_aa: CASSPKGYGTGAPYEQYF
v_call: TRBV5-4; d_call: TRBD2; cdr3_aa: CASSSGTSGVETQYF